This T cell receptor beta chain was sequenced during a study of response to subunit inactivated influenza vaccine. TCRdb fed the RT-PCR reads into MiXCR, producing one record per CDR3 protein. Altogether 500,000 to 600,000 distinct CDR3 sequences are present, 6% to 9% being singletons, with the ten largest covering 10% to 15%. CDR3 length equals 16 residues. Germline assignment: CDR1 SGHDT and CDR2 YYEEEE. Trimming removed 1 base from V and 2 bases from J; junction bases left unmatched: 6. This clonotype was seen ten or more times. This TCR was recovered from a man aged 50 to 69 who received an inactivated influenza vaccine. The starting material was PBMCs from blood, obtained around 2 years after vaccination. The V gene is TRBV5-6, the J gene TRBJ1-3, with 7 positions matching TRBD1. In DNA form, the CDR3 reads TGTGCCAGCAGCTTGCCGACAGGGAATACTGGAAACACCATATATTTT. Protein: CASSLPTGNTGNTIYF.